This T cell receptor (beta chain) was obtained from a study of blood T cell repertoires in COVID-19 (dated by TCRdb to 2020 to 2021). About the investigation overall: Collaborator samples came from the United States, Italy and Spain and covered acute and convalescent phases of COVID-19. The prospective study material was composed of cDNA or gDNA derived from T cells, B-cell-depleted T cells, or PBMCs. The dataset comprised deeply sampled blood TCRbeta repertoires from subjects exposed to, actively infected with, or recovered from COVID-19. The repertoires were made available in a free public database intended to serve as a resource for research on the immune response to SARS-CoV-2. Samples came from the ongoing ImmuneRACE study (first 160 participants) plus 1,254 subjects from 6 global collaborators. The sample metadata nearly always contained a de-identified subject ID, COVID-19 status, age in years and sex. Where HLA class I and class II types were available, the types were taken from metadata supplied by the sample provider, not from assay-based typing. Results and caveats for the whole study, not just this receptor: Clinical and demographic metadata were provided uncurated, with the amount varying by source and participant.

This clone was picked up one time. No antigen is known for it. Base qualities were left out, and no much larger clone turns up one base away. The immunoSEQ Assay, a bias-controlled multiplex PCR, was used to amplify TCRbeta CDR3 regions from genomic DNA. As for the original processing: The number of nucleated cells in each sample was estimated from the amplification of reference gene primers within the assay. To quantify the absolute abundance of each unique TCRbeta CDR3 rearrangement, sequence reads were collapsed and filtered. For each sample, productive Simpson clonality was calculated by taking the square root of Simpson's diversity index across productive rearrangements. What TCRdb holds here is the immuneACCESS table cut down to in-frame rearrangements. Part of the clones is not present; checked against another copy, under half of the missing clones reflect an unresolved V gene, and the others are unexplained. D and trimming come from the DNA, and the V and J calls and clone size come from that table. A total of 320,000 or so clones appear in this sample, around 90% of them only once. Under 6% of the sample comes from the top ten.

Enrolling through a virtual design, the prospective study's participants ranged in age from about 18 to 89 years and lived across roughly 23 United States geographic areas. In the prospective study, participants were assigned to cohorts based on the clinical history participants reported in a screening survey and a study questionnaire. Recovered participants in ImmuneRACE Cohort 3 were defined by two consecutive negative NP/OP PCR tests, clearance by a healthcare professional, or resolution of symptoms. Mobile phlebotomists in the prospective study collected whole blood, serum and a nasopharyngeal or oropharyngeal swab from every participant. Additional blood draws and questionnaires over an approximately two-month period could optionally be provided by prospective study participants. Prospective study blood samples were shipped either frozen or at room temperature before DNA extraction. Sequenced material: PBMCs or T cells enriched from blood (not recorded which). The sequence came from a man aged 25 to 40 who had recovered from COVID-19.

Here is the DNA: TGTGCCAGTAGTATCGGACAGGGGGCGCGTGAGACCCAGTACTTC. This translates into CASSIGQGARETQYF. The rearranged segments are TRBV19 and TRBJ2-5, and TRBD1 aligns with 11 junction nucleotides. Unmatched junction bases come to 5, with V trimmed by 3 bases and J by 5 bases. From the germline V gene (reference sequence), CDR1 is LNHDA and CDR2 is SQIVND. The CDR3 goes from the cysteine to the phenylalanine over 15 residues. The retained sequence is limited to the CDR3, 45 bases, with the frame set at the first base. Reference TRBV19 and TRBJ2-5 genes cover what lies past the CDR3, so the full variable domain is DGGITQSPKYLFRKEGQNVTLSCEQNLNHDAMYWYRQDPGQGLRLIYYSQIVNDFQKGDIAEGYSVSREKKESFPLTVTSAQKNPTAFYLCASSIGQGARETQYFGPGTRLLVL.